This T cell receptor beta chain is drawn from a study of molecular identifiers for immune sequencing clone quantification. The study's findings and limits: A single cell's spiked Jurkat TCR RNA was reportedly detectable among about a million naive cells.

As to this clonotype: Its antigen remains unknown.

Previously published methods and listed TCR primers were used for the bulk TCR libraries. TCRdb analysed the PCR reads with MiXCR anew, one entry per CDR3 protein. The sample holds under 600,000 distinct CDR3 sequences, under 30% seen once. The germline CDR1 and CDR2 sequences are KGHDR and SFDVKD. After removal of 10 bases from V and 5 bases from J, the junction contained 6 bases not matched to a gene. The CDR3 spans 13 residues. The sequence was obtained from a human donor in good health. Some libraries in this study had Jurkat cell RNA spiked in. The material sequenced was naive CD8+ T cells from blood, with Jurkat cell RNA spiked in. Subset noted: FACS-sorted CD8+CD4-CCR7+CD45RA+ naive T cells. The chain is built from TRBV24-1 and TRBJ2-2; 7 bases are shared with TRBD1. The DNA for the CDR3 is TGTGCCACTCTACAGGGGTGGACCGGGGAGCTGTTTTTT. Residues: CATLQGWTGELFF.